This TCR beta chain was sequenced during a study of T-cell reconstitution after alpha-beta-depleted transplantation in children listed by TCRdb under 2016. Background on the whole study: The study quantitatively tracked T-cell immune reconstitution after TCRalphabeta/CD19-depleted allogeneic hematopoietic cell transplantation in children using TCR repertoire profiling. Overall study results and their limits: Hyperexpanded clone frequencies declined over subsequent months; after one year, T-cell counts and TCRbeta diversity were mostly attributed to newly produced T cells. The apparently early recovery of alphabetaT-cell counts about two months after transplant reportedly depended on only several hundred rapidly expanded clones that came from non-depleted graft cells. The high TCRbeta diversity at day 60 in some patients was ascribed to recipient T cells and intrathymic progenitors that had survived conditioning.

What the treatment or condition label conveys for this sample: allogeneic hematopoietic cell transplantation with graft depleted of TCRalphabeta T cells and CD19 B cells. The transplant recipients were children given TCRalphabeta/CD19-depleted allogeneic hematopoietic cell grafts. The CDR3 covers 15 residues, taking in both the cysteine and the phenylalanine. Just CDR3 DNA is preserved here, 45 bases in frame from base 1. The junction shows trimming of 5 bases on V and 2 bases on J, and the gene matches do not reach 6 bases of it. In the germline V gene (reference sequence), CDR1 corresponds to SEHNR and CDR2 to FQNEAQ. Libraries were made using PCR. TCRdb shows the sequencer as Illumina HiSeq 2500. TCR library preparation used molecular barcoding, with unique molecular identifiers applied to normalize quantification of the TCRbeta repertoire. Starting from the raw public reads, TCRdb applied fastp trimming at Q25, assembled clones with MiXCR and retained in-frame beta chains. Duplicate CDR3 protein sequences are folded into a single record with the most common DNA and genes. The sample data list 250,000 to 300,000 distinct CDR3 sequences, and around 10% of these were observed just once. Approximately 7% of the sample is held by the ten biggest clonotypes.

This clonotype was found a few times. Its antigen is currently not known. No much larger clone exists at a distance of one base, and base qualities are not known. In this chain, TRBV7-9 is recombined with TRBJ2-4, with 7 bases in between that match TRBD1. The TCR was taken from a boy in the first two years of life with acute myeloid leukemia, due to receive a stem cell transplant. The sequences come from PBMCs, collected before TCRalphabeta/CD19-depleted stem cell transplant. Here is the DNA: TGTGCCAGCAGCCCGATCAGGGGGACCAAAAACATTCAGTACTTC. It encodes CASSPIRGTKNIQYF.